The rows below give T cell receptor beta chains drawn from one sample of a study of early T cells in non-severe SARS-CoV-2 infection. TCRdb re-derived calls from the 5' RACE reads in MiXCR, one entry per CDR3 protein. The sample contains around 60,000 distinct CDR3 sequences, around 13% of which appear only once. The sample consisted of whole blood. These receptor sequences come from an adult who was a healthcare worker with PCR-confirmed SARS-CoV-2 infection or an uninfected control (not recorded which). The CDR3 runs from the conserved cysteine through the conserved F or W. The D gene is left open where the match is weak. Rows may omit the clone size; those that give it use once, few, many or a size class.

size,V,D,J,DNA,CDR3
few,TRBV7-9,-,TRBJ2-7,TGTGCCAGCAGCCGGGACAAACCCTACGAGCAGTACTTC,CASSRDKPYEQYF
few,TRBV7-6,-,TRBJ2-1,TGTGCCAGCAGCTTAGAAGGGTGGTCCTACAATGAGCAGTTCTTC,CASSLEGWSYNEQFF
few,TRBV18,-,TRBJ1-2,TGTGCCAGCTCACCTCTGCGGGGCCCCCCATATGGCTACACCTTC,CASSPLRGPPYGYTF
many,TRBV4-1,TRBD1,TRBJ1-5,TGCGCCAGCAGCCAAGTGACAGGGAGCAATCAGCCCCAGCATTTT,CASSQVTGSNQPQHF
many,TRBV11-3,TRBD2,TRBJ2-1,TGTGCCAGCAGCTCCCGCGGGGGGGACTACAATGAGCAGTTCTTC,CASSSRGGDYNEQFF
-,TRBV7-8,-,TRBJ2-5,TGTGCCAGCACCTTGGCGATAGGTCCATACGAGACCCAGTACTTC,CASTLAIGPYETQYF
many,TRBV7-2,TRBD1,TRBJ1-2,TGTGCCAGCAGCTCCGGACAGGGCCGCTATGGCTACACCTTC,CASSSGQGRYGYTF
-,TRBV4-2,-,TRBJ2-1,TGTGCCAGCAGCGGCCCGGGGCCGTTATCCTACAATGAGCAGTTCTTC,CASSGPGPLSYNEQFF
many,TRBV10-3,-,TRBJ2-5,TGTGCCATCAGCTCGGGGCGCAAAATCCAAGAGACCCAGTACTTC,CAISSGRKIQETQYF
many,TRBV7-6,TRBD1,TRBJ1-6,TGTGCCAGCAGCATCGGGACAGGGAGTTATTCACCCCTCCACTTT,CASSIGTGSYSPLHF
few,TRBV7-9,TRBD1,TRBJ2-3,TGTGCCAGCAGTTTGGGACAGGGGGAAGATACGCAGTATTTT,CASSLGQGEDTQYF
-,TRBV12-3/TRBV12-4,-,TRBJ2-3,TGTGCCAGCAGTTTAGTGGATACGCAGTATTTT,CASSLVDTQYF
-,TRBV7-6,-,TRBJ2-7,TGTGCCAGCAGCCATGGGGATTGGTACGAGCAGTACTTC,CASSHGDWYEQYF
many,TRBV11-2,TRBD1,TRBJ2-2,TGTGCCAGCAGGGGGAGGACAGGGGCCACCGGGGAGCTGTTTTTT,CASRGRTGATGELFF
many,TRBV30,-,TRBJ1-2,TGTGCCTGGGTAGCCGGGCCTTTCTATGGCTACACCTTC,CAWVAGPFYGYTF
few,TRBV5-4,TRBD1,TRBJ1-6,TGTGCCAGCAGCTCATCGGGACAGGGGTACGTGCCCCTCCACTTT,CASSSSGQGYVPLHF
many,TRBV24-1,-,TRBJ2-1,TGTGCCACCAGTGATGGGGGCCTCAATGAGCAGTTCTTC,CATSDGGLNEQFF
few,TRBV20-1,-,TRBJ2-7,TGCAGTGCTAGAGGGGACTCCGGGACGAGCTCCTACGAGCAGTACTTC,CSARGDSGTSSYEQYF
-,TRBV7-9,-,TRBJ2-7,TGTGCCAGCAGCTTTCGTCCAGAGCACGAGCAGTACTTC,CASSFRPEHEQYF
-,TRBV12-3/TRBV12-4,-,TRBJ2-2,TGTGCCAGCATCCGGACCGGGGAGCTGTTTTTT,CASIRTGELFF
few,TRBV5-4,-,TRBJ1-2,TGTGCCAGCAGCTTGGAATGGGCGGAGGGCTACACCTTC,CASSLEWAEGYTF
many,TRBV10-3,TRBD1,TRBJ1-6,TGTGCCATCAGTGAGTCCCTGGGACAGGGATTTGGGGCACCCCTCCACTTT,CAISESLGQGFGAPLHF
-,TRBV12-5,-,TRBJ1-5,TGTGCTAGTGGTCCCTGGTGGGGGGCGAATCAGCCCCAGCATTTT,CASGPWWGANQPQHF
few,TRBV10-3,TRBD1,TRBJ2-7,TGTGCCATCCGGGACAGCACCTCCTACGAGCAGTACTTC,CAIRDSTSYEQYF
many,TRBV27,TRBD1,TRBJ1-1,TGTGCCGGGGGGACAGGGCTTATGAACACTGAAGCTTTCTTT,CAGGTGLMNTEAFF
many,TRBV11-2,-,TRBJ1-1,TGTGCCAGCAGCCGAACCCTGACAGGGAACACTGAAGCTTTCTTT,CASSRTLTGNTEAFF
-,TRBV20-1,-,TRBJ2-1,TGCAGTGCTAGTCCAGCCCTAACAAGATCCCAGTTCTTC,CSASPALTRSQFF
-,TRBV29-1,-,TRBJ2-1,TGCAGCGTTGAAGCGGGGGCCAACGTTAGATACAATGAGCAGTTCTTC,CSVEAGANVRYNEQFF
-,TRBV20-1,TRBD1,TRBJ2-3,TGCAGTGCTAGAGATATAGGGGGCGTAAATACGCAGTATTTT,CSARDIGGVNTQYF
few,TRBV4-2,-,TRBJ2-7,TGTGCCAGCAGCCAAAGAGGATGGTCCTTGGCCGAGCAGTACTTC,CASSQRGWSLAEQYF
-,TRBV6-6,-,TRBJ2-7,TGTGCCAGCAGTTACTCCTCGGAAGGGCAGTACTTC,CASSYSSEGQYF
-,TRBV29-1,-,TRBJ1-1,TGCAGCGTTGGTGGTAGGCAGTTGGATTTCTTT,CSVGGRQLDFF
few,TRBV29-1,TRBD1,TRBJ2-7,TGCAGCGCCGTGGTTCGCCAGGGGGTATCCTACGAGCAGTACTTC,CSAVVRQGVSYEQYF
few,TRBV20-1,TRBD1,TRBJ1-2,TGCAGTGCTAAGACAGGGATGAATTATGGCTACACCTTC,CSAKTGMNYGYTF
-,TRBV25-1,-,TRBJ2-1,TGTGCCAGCAGTACCCCCAGCTCCTACAATGAGCAGTTCTTC,CASSTPSSYNEQFF
few,TRBV12-3/TRBV12-4,TRBD2,TRBJ2-7,TGTGCCAGCAGTTTGCAGTCCAGCGGGGGGACCTACGAGCAGTACTTC,CASSLQSSGGTYEQYF
-,TRBV7-9,-,TRBJ2-3,TGTGCCAGCATCCCGCGGATCACAGATACGCAGTATTTT,CASIPRITDTQYF
-,TRBV28,TRBD2,TRBJ2-3,TGTGCCACCGGGGGACTAGCGGGGGCCGGCACAGATACGCAGTATTTT,CATGGLAGAGTDTQYF
few,TRBV18,TRBD2,TRBJ2-1,TGTGCCAGCTCACCACCAGGACTAGCGGGGGGTGGAGATGAGCAGTTCTTC,CASSPPGLAGGGDEQFF
few,TRBV27,-,TRBJ2-7,TGTGCCAGCAGTTTTGGGAGCGCGTCCGAGCAGTACTTC,CASSFGSASEQYF
many,TRBV6-2/TRBV6-3,TRBD2,TRBJ2-7,TGTGCCAGCAGCCCGAGCGGGGGTCGCTACGAGCAGTACTTC,CASSPSGGRYEQYF
few,TRBV12-3/TRBV12-4,TRBD1,TRBJ1-5,TGTGCCAGCAGTTGGGACAGGGGGCTCGGACAGCCCCAGCATTTT,CASSWDRGLGQPQHF
-,TRBV10-3,TRBD1,TRBJ1-2,TGTGCCATCAGTGAGTCAGGGGGCCGCGGCTACACCTTC,CAISESGGRGYTF
few,TRBV19,-,TRBJ2-2,TGTGCCAGTAGTATTGGAGGTGGGGCGCTTGCCGGGGAGCTGTTTTTT,CASSIGGGALAGELFF
many,TRBV30,-,TRBJ1-1,TGTGCCTGTCCGGTGGGTGGGCAGGCTTTCTTGGGCACTGAAGCTTTCTTT,CACPVGGQAFLGTEAFF
many,TRBV3-1,-,TRBJ2-1,TGTGCCAGCAGCCCCCAAGGGGCTACGATCAATGAGCAGTTCTTC,CASSPQGATINEQFF
few,TRBV29-1,-,TRBJ2-5,TGCAGCGCGGACGAGGGAATTTTCGGAGAGACCCAGTACTTC,CSADEGIFGETQYF
many,TRBV6-2/TRBV6-3,TRBD2,TRBJ2-1,TGTGCCAGCAGAAGAAGGGGTAGCGGGGGGGTTACCTCCTACAATGAGCAGTTCTTC,CASRRRGSGGVTSYNEQFF
few,TRBV10-3,TRBD2,TRBJ2-3,TGTGCCATCCACCCGGGGGGGACAGATACGCAGTATTTT,CAIHPGGTDTQYF
many,TRBV27,-,TRBJ2-2,TGTGCCAGCAGAAGGGGGAGTAGCGCCGGGGAGCTGTTTTTT,CASRRGSSAGELFF
many,TRBV20-1,-,TRBJ2-5,TGCAGTGCTAGAAGCGAGAGGGGAGAGACCCAGTACTTC,CSARSERGETQYF
-,TRBV12-3/TRBV12-4,-,TRBJ1-1,TGTGCCAGCGGGCGGACTGAAGCTTTCTTT,CASGRTEAFF